A selection of T cell receptor beta chains follows, all from one sample in a study of blood T cells in healthy people across ages. TCRdb passed the 5' RACE reads through MiXCR, listing each CDR3 protein once. The table has 700,000 or so distinct CDR3 sequences, over 20% seen once. Sequencing was carried out using blood. These receptors originate from a man aged 65 to 85 in good health. The CDR3 runs from the conserved cysteine through the conserved F or W. A D gene is named only where the DNA matches it firmly. Only some rows state a clone size, as once, few, many or a class for expanded clones.

TRBV4-1	NA	few	TRBJ2-2	TGCGCCAGCAGCCAAGAGGTAGCGGAGACCGGGGAGCTGTTTTTT	CASSQEVAETGELFF
TRBV6-2/TRBV6-3	NA	NA	TRBJ1-2	TGTGCCAGCAGTCTACAGCGACAGAACTATGGCTACACCTTC	CASSLQRQNYGYTF
TRBV20-1	TRBD1	many	TRBJ1-5	TGCAGTGCTCTCCGACAGGGACGAGGCCAGCCCCAGCATTTT	CSALRQGRGQPQHF
TRBV12-3/TRBV12-4	NA	few	TRBJ2-3	TGTGCCAGCAGTTCCCCCGGGACCAGCCGGAGCACAGATACGCAGTATTTT	CASSSPGTSRSTDTQYF
TRBV11-2	NA	NA	TRBJ1-1	TGTGCCAGCAGCTCCGGTCGAGCCCAGAACACTGAAGCTTTCTTT	CASSSGRAQNTEAFF
TRBV6-5	NA	NA	TRBJ2-5	TGTGCCAGCAGTTACCAGAATTTGGAGACCCAGTACTTC	CASSYQNLETQYF
TRBV12-3/TRBV12-4	NA	NA	TRBJ2-3	TGTGCCAGCAGCCACTATGGGTTGGAAGATACGCAGTATTTT	CASSHYGLEDTQYF
TRBV13	NA	many	TRBJ1-2	TGTGCCAGCAGCTTACGACAGGACTATGGCTACACCTTC	CASSLRQDYGYTF
TRBV7-2	NA	many	TRBJ2-1	TGTGCCAGCAGCTACGGACGGTACAATGAGCAGTTCTTC	CASSYGRYNEQFF
TRBV7-9	NA	few	TRBJ1-4	TGTGCCAGCAGCCTGGTTCACTCAACTAATGAAAAACTGTTTTTT	CASSLVHSTNEKLFF